This TCR beta chain emerged from a study of cytomegalovirus exposure and HLA in healthy donors. Broader study findings: Donors belonging to an Asian-associated ancestry cluster reportedly showed fewer N-insertions in productive TCRs than the 666-donor mean, according to what a later analysis found. Within the data, a cluster of highly shared sequence variants was likely a sequencing artifact. Prediction of most subjects' HLA-A and HLA-B alleles by TCR beta sequences was reportedly accurate. On later analysis, the bulk of CMV-associated TCR beta chains appeared to be HLA-restricted.

V dropped 3 bases and J dropped 5 bases, with 8 bases sitting between them. There are 13 residues in the CDR3. The germline V gene has CDR1 MDHEN and CDR2 SYDVKM. Of note for this clone: Antigen specificity is unknown.

The PCR made use of 60 Vbeta and 13 Jbeta primers. Some clones are missing from TCRdb's copy, which holds only in-frame ones; the method was immunoSEQ multiplex PCR. This sample has some 200,000 clones, with around four fifths found just once. This chain links TRBV28 with TRBJ1-3; D is uncertain. This clonotype was sampled from a female donor in good health and CMV-seronegative. The sample consisted of PBMCs. CDR3 residues: CASSLLARNTIYF. CDR3 bases: TGTGCCAGCAGTTTGTTAGCAAGAAACACCATATATTTT.